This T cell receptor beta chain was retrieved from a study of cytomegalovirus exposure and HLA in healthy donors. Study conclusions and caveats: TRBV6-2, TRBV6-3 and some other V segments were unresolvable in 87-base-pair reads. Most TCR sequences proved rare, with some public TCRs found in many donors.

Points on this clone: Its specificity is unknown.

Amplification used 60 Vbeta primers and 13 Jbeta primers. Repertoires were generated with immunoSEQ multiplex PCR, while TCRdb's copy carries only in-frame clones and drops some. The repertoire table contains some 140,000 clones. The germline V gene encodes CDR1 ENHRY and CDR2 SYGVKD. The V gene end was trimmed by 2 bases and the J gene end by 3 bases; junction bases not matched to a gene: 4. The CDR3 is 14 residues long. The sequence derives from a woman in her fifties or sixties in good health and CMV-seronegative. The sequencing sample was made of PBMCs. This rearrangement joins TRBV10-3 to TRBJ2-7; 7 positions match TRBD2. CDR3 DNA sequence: TGTGCCATCAGTGAGCGGGGGGAGTTCTACGAGCAGTACTTC. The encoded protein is CAISERGEFYEQYF.